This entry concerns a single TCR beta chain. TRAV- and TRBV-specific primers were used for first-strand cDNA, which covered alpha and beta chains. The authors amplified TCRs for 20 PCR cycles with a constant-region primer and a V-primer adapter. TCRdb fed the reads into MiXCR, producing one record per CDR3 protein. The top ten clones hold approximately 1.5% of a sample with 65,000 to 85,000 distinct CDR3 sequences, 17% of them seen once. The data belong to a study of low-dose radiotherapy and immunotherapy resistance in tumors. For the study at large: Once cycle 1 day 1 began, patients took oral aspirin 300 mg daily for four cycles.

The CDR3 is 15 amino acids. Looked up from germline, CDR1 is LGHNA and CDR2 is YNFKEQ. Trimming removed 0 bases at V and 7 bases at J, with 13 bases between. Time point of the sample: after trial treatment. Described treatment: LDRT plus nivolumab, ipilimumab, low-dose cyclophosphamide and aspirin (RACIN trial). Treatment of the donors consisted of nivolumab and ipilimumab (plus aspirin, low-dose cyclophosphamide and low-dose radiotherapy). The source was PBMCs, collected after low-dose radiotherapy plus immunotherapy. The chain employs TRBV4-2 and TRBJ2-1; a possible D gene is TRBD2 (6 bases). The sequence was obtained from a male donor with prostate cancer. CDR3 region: CASSQDVAARNEQFF. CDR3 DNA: TGTGCCAGCAGCCAAGACGTAGCGGCTAGGAATGAGCAGTTCTTC.